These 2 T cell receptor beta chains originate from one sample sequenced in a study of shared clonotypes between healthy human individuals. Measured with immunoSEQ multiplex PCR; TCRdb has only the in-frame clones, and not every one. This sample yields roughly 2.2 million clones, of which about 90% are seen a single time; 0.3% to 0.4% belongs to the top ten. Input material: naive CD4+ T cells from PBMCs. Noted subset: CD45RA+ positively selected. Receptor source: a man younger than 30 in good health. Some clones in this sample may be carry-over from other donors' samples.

The CDR3 DNA follows: TGTGCCAGCAGTGAACTGGCAGGGGGTTCCTACGAGCAGTACTTC. It translates to CASSELAGGSYEQYF. The chain links TRBV6-1 to TRBJ2-7; 7 nucleotides agree with TRBD1. Germline CDR1 is MNHNS and CDR2 is SASEGT. V gave up 2 bases and J gave up 1 base; unmatched junction bases: 5. This CDR3 has 15 amino acids.

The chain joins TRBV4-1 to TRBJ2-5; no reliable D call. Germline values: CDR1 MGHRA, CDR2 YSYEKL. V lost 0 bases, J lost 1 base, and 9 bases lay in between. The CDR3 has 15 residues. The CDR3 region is CASSQDSDTQETQYF. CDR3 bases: TGCGCCAGCAGCCAAGATTCTGATACCCAAGAGACCCAGTACTTC.